The clone carrying this T cell receptor (beta chain) was found many times. As yet, its antigen is unknown. The data are from a study of early T cells in non-severe SARS-CoV-2 infection. Study details: Unsorted whole-blood RNA was sequenced in bulk, leaving chains unpaired. Study-wide points: There was a bias toward anti-spike CD8 responses in VDJdb matching, which missed private and CD4 specificities.

The CDR3 is 16 residues long. The V gene end was trimmed by 3 bases and the J gene end by 6 bases; junction bases not matched to a gene: 7. Germline V gene data show CDR1 as SGHVS and CDR2 as FNYEAQ. Unique molecular identifiers tagged individual cDNA molecules. Each CDR3 protein is one row after TCRdb ran MiXCR on the 5' RACE reads. The sample lists around 70,000 distinct CDR3 sequences; 15% to 19% were seen once. This TCR derives from an adult who was a healthcare worker with PCR-confirmed SARS-CoV-2 infection or an uninfected control (not recorded which). The specimen was whole blood. This rearrangement joins TRBV7-6 to TRBJ2-2; 10 nucleotides agree with TRBD2. CDR3 bases: TGTGCCAGCAGCTTGAGGCTAGCGGGAGCCGCCGGGGAGCTGTTTTTT. This sequence encodes CASSLRLAGAAGELFF.